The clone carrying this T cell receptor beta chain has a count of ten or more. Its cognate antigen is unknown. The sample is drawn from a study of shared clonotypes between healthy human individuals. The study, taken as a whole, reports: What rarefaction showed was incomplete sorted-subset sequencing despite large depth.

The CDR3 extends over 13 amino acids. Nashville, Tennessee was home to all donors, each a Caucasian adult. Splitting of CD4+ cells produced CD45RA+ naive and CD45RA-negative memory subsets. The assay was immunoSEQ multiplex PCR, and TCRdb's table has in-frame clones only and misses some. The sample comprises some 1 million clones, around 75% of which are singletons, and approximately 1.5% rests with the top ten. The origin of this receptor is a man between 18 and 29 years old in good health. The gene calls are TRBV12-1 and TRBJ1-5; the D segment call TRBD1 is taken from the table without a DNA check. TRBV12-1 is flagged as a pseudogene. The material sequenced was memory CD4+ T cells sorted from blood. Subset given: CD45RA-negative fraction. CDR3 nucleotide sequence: TGTGCCAGCAGCTTTACAGGGGGCCAGCCCCAGCATTTT. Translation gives CASSFTGGQPQHF.